This T cell receptor (beta chain) was observed in a study of blood T cell repertoires in COVID-19. The overall study: Nucleic acid was either cDNA or gDNA, and it came from T cells, B-cell-depleted T cells, or PBMCs.

This CDR3 is built from 15 residues. Germline CDR1 and CDR2: MDHEN and SYDVKM. After removal of 6 bases from V and 2 bases from J, the junction contained 6 bases not matched to a gene. Assignment of participants to cohorts was predicated upon participant-reported clinical history. For recovered donors of Cohort 3, there were two negative PCRs, clearance, or symptom resolution. In the original analysis: The authors estimated nucleated cell counts from reference gene primer amplification. The repertoire was sequenced with immunoSEQ multiplex PCR; TCRdb's copy has only in-frame clones and lacks some. V and J calls and clone size are those listed in that table; D and trimming were worked out from the DNA. The sample shows approximately 250,000 clones, approximately 84% of them seen only once.

The origin of this receptor is a man aged 40-49 years who had recovered from COVID-19. The chain links TRBV28 to TRBJ1-2; TRBD1 agrees at 10 bases. The sequenced material came from PBMCs or T cells enriched from blood (not recorded which). CDR3 in DNA: TGTGCCAGCAGACCGCCGGGACAGGGGAACTATGGCTACACCTTC. This sequence encodes CASRPPGQGNYGYTF.